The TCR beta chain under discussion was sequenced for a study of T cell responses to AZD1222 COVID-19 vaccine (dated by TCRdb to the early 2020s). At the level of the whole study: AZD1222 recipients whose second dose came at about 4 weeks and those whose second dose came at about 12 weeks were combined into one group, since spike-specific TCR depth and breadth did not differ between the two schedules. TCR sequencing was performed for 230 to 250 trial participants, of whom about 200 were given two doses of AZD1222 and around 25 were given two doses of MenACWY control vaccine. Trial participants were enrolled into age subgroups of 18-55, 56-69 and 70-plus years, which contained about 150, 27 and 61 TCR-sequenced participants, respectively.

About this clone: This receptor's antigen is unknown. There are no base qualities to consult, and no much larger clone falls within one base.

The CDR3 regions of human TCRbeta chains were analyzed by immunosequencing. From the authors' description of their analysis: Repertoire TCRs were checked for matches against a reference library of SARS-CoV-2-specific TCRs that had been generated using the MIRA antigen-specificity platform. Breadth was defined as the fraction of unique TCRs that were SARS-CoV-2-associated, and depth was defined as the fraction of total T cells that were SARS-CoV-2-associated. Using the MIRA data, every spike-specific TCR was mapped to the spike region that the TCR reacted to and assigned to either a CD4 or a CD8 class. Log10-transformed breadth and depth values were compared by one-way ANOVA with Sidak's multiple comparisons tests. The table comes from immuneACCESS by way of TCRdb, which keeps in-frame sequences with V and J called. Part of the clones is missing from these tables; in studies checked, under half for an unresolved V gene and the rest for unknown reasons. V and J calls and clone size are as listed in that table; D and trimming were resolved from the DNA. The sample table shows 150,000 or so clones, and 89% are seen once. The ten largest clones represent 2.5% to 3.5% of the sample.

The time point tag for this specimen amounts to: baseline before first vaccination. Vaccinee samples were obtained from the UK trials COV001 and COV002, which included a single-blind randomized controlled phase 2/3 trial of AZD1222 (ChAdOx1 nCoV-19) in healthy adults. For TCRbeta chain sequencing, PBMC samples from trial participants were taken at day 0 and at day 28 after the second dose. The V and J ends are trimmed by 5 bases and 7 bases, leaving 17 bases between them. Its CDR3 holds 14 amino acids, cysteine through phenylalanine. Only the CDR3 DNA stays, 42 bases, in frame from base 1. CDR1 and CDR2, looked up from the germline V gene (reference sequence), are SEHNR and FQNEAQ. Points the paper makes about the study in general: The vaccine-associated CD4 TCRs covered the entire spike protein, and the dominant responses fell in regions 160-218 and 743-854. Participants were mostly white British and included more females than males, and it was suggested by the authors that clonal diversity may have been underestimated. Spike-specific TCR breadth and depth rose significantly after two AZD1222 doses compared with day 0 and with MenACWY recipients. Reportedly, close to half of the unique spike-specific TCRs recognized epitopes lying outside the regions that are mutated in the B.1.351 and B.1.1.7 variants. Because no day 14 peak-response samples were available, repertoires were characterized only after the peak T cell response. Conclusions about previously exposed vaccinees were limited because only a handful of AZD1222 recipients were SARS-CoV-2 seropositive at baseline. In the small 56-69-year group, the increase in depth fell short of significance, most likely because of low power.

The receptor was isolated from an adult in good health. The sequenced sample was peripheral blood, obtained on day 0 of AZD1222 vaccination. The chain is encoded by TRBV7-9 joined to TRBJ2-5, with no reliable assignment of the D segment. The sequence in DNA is TGTGCCAGCAGCGCCCAGTCCCAGCCCGGGACCCAGTACTTC. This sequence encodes CASSAQSQPGTQYF.